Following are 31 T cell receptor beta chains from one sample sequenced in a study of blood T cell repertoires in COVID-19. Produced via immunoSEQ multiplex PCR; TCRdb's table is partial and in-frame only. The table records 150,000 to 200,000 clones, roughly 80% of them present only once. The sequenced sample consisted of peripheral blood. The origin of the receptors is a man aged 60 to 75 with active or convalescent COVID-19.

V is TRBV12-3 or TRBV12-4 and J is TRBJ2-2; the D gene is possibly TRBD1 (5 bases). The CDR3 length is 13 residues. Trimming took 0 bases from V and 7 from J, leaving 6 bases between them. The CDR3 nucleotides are TGTGCCAGCAGTTTAGCAGGACACGGGGAGCTGTTTTTT. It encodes CASSLAGHGELFF.

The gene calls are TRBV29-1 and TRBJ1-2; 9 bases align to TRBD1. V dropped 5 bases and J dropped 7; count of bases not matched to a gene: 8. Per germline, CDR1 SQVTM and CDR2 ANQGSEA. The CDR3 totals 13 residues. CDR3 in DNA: TGCAGCGTTCAAAGGGACAGGGAAGGTGGCTACACCTTC. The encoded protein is CSVQRDREGGYTF.

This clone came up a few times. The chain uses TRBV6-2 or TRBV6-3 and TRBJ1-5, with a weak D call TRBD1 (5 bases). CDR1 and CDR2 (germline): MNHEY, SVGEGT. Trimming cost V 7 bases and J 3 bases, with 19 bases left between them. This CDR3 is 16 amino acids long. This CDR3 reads CASTPGAIILNQPQHF. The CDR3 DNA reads TGTGCCAGCACCCCTGGGGCAATAATCCTCAATCAGCCCCAGCATTTT.

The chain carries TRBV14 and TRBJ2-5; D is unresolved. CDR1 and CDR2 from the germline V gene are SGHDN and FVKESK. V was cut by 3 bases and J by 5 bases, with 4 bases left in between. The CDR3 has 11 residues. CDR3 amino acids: CASSQEETQYF. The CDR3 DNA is TGTGCCAGCAGCCAGGAGGAGACCCAGTACTTC.

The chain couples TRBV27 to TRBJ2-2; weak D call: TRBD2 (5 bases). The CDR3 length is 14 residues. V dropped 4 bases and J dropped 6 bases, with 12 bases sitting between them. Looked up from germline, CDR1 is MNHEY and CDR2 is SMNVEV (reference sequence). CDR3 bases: TGTGCCAGCAGTTCGGGGAGCCGGTCCGGGGAGCTGTTTTTT. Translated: CASSSGSRSGELFF.

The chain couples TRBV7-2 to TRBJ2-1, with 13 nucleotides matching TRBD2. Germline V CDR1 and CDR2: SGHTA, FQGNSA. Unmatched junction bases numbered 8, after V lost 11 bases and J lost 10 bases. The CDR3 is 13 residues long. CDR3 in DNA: TGTGCCGAACTAGCGGGAGGGCCTTGGGAGCAGTTCTTC. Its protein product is CAELAGGPWEQFF.

The CDR3 sequence is CASSANGQSQETQYF. CDR3 in DNA: TGTGCCAGCAGTGCGAACGGACAGTCCCAAGAGACCCAGTACTTC. This chain connects TRBV6-4 to TRBJ2-5, with D possibly being TRBD1 (6 bases). The CDR3 has 15 residues. V was trimmed by 4 bases and J by 1 base, leaving 13 bases between them. Germline V gives CDR1 MRHNA, CDR2 SNTAGT.

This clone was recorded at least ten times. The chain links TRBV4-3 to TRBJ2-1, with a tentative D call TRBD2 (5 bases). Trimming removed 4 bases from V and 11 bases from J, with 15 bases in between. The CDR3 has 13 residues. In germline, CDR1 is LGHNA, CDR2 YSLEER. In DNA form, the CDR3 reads TGCGCCAGCAGCCGTCGGGGAAGCCCTCAGCAGTTCTTC. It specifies CASSRRGSPQQFF.

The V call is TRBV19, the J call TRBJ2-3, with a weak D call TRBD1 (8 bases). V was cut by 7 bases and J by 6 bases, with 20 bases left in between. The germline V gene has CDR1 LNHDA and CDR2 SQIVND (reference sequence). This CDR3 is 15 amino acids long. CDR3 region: CASKDRAGAGDTQYF. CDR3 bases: TGTGCCAGTAAGGACAGGGCGGGAGCGGGTGATACGCAGTATTTT. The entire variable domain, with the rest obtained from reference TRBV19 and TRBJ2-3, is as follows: DGGITQSPKYLFRKEGQNVTLSCEQNLNHDAMYWYRQDPGQGLRLIYYSQIVNDFQKGDIAEGYSVSREKKESFPLTVTSAQKNPTAFYLCASKDRAGAGDTQYFGPGTRLTVL.

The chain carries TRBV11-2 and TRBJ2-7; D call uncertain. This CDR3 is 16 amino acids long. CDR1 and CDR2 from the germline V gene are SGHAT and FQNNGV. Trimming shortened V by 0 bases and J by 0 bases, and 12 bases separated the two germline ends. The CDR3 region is CASSLESVLSSYEQYF. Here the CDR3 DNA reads TGTGCCAGCAGCTTAGAGTCCGTGCTGAGCTCCTACGAGCAGTACTTC.

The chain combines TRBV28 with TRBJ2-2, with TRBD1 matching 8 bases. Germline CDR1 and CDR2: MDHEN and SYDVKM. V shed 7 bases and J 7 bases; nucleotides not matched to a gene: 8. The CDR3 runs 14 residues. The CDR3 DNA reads TGTGCCAGCATTCCAGGGGGCCAGGTCGGGGAGCTGTTTTTT. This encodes CASIPGGQVGELFF.

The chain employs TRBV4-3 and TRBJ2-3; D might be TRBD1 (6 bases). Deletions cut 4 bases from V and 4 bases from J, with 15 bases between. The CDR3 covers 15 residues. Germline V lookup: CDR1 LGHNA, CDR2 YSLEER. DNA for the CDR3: TGCGCCAGCAGCCGAACAGGGCACGGCCCAGATACGCAGTATTTT. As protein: CASSRTGHGPDTQYF.

The CDR3 nucleotides read TGTGCCAGCAGTTGGACAGGGGTGCCCACTGAAGCTTTCTTT. Translated: CASSWTGVPTEAFF. The gene calls are TRBV27 and TRBJ1-1; 9 bases are a match to TRBD1. The CDR3 spans 14 residues. After removal of 4 bases from V and 4 bases from J, the junction contained 4 bases not matched to a gene. CDR1 and CDR2 (germline): MNHEY, SMNVEV (reference sequence).

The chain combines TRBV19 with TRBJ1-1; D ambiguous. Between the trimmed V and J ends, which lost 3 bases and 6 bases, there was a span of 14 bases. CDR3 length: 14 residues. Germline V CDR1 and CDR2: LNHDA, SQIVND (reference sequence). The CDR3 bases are TGTGCCAGTAGTATCCCGGGTGTAAAGGCTGAAGCTTTCTTT. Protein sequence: CASSIPGVKAEAFF.

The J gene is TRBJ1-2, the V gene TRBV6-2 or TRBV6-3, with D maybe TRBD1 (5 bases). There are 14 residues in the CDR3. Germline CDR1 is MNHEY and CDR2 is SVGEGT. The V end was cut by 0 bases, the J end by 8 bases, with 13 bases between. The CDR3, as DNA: TGTGCCAGCAGTTACTCTCCGGACAAGACAGGCTACACCTTC. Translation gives CASSYSPDKTGYTF.

For the CDR3, the DNA is TGTGCCAGTAGTGAACCGGCCCTCTACGGGGATGAGCAGTTCTTC. Amino acid sequence: CASSEPALYGDEQFF. The chain joins TRBV19 to TRBJ2-1, with a weak D call TRBD2 (5 bases). The germline V gene has CDR1 LNHDA and CDR2 SQIVND (reference sequence). This CDR3 region has 15 residues. Trimming took 5 bases from V and 8 from J, leaving 19 bases between them.

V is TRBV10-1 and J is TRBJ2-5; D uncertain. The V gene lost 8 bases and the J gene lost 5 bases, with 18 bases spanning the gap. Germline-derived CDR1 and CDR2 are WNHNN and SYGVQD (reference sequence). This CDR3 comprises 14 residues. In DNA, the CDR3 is TGCGCCAGCCCCGATGAGAGTCCGGAGGAGACCCAGTACTTC. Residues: CASPDESPEETQYF.

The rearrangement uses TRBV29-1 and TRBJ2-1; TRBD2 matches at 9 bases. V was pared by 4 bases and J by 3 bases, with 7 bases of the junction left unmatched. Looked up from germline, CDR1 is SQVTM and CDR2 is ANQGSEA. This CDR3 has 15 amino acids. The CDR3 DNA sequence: TGCAGCGTTGGAAGACTTAGCGGGGGCTACAATGAGCAGTTCTTC. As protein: CSVGRLSGGYNEQFF.

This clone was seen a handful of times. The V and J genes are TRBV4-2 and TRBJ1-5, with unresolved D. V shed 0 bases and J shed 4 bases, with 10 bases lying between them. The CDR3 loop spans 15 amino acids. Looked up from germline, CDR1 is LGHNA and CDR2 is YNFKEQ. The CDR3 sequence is CASSQDLRGNQPQHF. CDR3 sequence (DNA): TGTGCCAGCAGCCAAGATCTACGAGGGAATCAGCCCCAGCATTTT.

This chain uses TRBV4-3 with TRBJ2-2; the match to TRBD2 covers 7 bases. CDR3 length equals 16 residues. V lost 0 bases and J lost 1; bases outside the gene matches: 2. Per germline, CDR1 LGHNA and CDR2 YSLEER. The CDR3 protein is CASSQELAVNTGELFF. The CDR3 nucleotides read TGCGCCAGCAGCCAAGAGCTAGCGGTGAACACCGGGGAGCTGTTTTTT.

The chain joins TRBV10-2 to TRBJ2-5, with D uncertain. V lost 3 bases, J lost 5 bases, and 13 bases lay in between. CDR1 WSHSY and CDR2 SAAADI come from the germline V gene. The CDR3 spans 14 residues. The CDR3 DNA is TGCGCCAGCAGTGATTTAGGAGTCGGGGAGACCCAGTACTTC. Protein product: CASSDLGVGETQYF.

The CDR3 here is CAGRPGQGSYEQYF. CDR3 nucleotides: TGTGCCGGACGCCCCGGACAGGGCTCCTACGAGCAGTACTTC. The chain is built from TRBV5-5 and TRBJ2-7; the match to TRBD1 covers 8 bases. Trimming cost V 10 bases and J 0 bases; bases outside gene matches: 9. Germline values: CDR1 SGHKS, CDR2 YYEKEE (reference sequence). The CDR3 loop spans 14 amino acids.

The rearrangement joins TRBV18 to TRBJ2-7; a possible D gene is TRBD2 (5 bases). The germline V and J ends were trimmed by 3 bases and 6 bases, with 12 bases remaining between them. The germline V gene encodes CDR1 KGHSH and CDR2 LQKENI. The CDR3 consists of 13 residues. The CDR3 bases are TGTGCCAGCTCACCCCCTTGGGCGGGCGAGCAGTACTTC. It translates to CASSPPWAGEQYF.

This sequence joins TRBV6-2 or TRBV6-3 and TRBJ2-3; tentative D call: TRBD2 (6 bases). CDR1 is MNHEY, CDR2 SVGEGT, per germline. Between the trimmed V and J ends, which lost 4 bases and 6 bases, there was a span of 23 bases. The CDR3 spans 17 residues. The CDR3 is CASSWKEGLAGADTQYF. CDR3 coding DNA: TGTGCCAGCAGTTGGAAGGAGGGGCTAGCAGGTGCCGATACGCAGTATTTT.

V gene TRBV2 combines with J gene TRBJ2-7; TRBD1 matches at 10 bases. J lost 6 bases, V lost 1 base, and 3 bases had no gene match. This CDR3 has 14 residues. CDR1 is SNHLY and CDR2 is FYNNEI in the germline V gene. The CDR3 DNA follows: TGTGCCAGCAGTGAAGGGACAGGGGGGAGCGAGCAGTACTTC. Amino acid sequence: CASSEGTGGSEQYF.

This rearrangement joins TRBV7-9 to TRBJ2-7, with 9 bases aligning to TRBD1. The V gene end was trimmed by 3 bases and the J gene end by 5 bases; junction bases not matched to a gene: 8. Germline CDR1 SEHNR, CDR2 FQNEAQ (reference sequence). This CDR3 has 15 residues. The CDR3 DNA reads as TGTGCCAGCAGCTTCCCTACAGGGGGCTGGAACGAGCAGTACTTC. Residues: CASSFPTGGWNEQYF.

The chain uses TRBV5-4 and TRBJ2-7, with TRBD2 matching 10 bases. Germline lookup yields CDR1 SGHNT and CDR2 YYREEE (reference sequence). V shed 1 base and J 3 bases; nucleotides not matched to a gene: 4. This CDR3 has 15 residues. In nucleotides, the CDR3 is TGTGCCAGCAGCTTGAGGCTAGCGGGAGTCTACGAGCAGTACTTC. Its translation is CASSLRLAGVYEQYF.

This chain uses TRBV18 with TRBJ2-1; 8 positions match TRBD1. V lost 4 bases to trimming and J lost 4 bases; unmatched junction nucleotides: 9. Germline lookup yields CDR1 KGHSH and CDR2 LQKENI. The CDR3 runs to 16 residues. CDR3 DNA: TGTGCCAGCTCACTCTCTCCGGGACAGGTTTACAATGAGCAGTTCTTC. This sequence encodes CASSLSPGQVYNEQFF.

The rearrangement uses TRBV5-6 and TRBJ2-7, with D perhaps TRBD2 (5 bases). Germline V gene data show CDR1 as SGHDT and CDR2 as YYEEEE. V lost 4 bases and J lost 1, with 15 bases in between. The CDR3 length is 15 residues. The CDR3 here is CASSRGRTGSYEQYF. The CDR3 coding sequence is TGTGCCAGCAGCCGTGGACGGACTGGATCCTACGAGCAGTACTTC.

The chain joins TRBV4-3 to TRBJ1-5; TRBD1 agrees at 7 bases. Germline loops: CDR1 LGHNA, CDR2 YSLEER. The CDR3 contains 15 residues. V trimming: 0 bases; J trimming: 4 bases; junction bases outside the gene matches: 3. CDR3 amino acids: CASSQEGGINQPQHF. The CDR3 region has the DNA TGCGCCAGCAGCCAAGAAGGGGGCATTAATCAGCCCCAGCATTTT.

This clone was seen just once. The CDR3 nucleotides are TGTGCCAGCAGTTACCACACAGGGGGCGGATATGGCTACACCTTC. This codes for CASSYHTGGGYGYTF. The chain joins TRBV6-5 to TRBJ1-2; TRBD1 matches at 9 bases. Looked up from germline, CDR1 is MNHEY and CDR2 is SVGAGI. The length of the CDR3 is 15 residues. With 2 bases clipped from V and 5 bases from J, the junction kept 6 bases outside the gene matches.